A selection of T cell receptor beta chains follows, all from one sample in a study of Ad26.COV2.S vaccination and SARS-CoV-2 variants. Using immunoSEQ multiplex PCR, the repertoire was profiled, and TCRdb retains in-frame clones only, with some absent. Of some 300,000 clones in the sample, 70% to 90% are singletons; the top ten hold less than 2%. This sample comprised peripheral blood, obtained in a trial of Ad26.COV2.S vaccine versus placebo. The receptor source for this set is a person aged 18-65 years who received the Ad26.COV2.S COVID-19 vaccine or a placebo. CDR3s include the opening cysteine and the closing phenylalanine or tryptophan. The order of the fields is V gene, CDR3 protein.

v_gene: TRBV15
CDR3aa: CATSREKAGGEKLFF

v_gene: TRBV9
CDR3aa: CASSVGGHTSYEQYF

v_gene: TRBV9
CDR3aa: CASSKMYSTDTQYF

v_gene: TRBV7-2
CDR3aa: CASSPRNSETQYF

v_gene: TRBV19
CDR3aa: CASSIGVGLGAEAFF

v_gene: TRBV7-6
CDR3aa: CASSLFVNSPLHF

v_gene: TRBV7-2
CDR3aa: CASSSDGSYTDTQYF

v_gene: TRBV5-4
CDR3aa: CASSPGQKETQYF

v_gene: TRBV2
CDR3aa: CASSVQGGARRSEQYF

v_gene: TRBV18
CDR3aa: CASSRGQGTYNSPLHF

v_gene: TRBV11-2
CDR3aa: CASSLDLGWTYEQYF

v_gene: TRBV5-3
CDR3aa: CARSRFDRPRSSGNTIYF

v_gene: TRBV30
CDR3aa: CAWSEGRSTDTQYF

v_gene: TRBV9
CDR3aa: CASSPGVEETQYF

v_gene: TRBV2
CDR3aa: CASTGSPQYSNQPQHF

v_gene: TRBV21-1
CDR3aa: CASSKEVRGKIYEQYF

v_gene: TRBV19
CDR3aa: CASRGGGEGNQPQHF

v_gene: TRBV7-9
CDR3aa: CASSLAAGHPNYGYTF

v_gene: TRBV18
CDR3aa: CASSPSSGAGELFF

v_gene: TRBV20-1
CDR3aa: CSASRDRTGGLPNYGYTF

v_gene: TRBV7-3
CDR3aa: CASSPPGRNEQFF

v_gene: TRBV3-1/TRBV3-2
CDR3aa: CASSQSGTGTYEQYF

v_gene: TRBV10-3
CDR3aa: CAISGTSDNEQFF

v_gene: TRBV18
CDR3aa: CASSPLSGGGGTDTQYF

v_gene: TRBV2
CDR3aa: CASSDLDGSGTGELFF

v_gene: TRBV3-1/TRBV3-2
CDR3aa: CASSQDRGLSYEQYF

v_gene: TRBV7-2
CDR3aa: CASSLGYGSRRTDTQYF

v_gene: TRBV12-3/TRBV12-4
CDR3aa: CASSFQPPAEQYF

v_gene: TRBV3-1/TRBV3-2
CDR3aa: CASSQASKAGYTF

v_gene: TRBV6-5
CDR3aa: CASLWGAEKLFF

v_gene: TRBV6-5
CDR3aa: CASILPGTNYGYTF

v_gene: TRBV2
CDR3aa: CASGDRGNSPLHF

v_gene: TRBV6-1
CDR3aa: CASSEVAGRSYGYTF

v_gene: TRBV3-1/TRBV3-2
CDR3aa: CASSQGEVIAGGTQYF

v_gene: TRBV5-4
CDR3aa: CASSLGWFTGANVLTF

v_gene: TRBV19
CDR3aa: CASSISTVSEKLFF

v_gene: TRBV10-3
CDR3aa: CAISESVAGGTDTQYF

v_gene: TRBV19
CDR3aa: CASRTGSSNQPQHF

v_gene: TRBV6-5
CDR3aa: CASSSRGDTQYF

v_gene: TRBV19
CDR3aa: CASTPRTGGLNEQFF

v_gene: TRBV29-1
CDR3aa: CSGIQGAPGNTIYF

v_gene: TRBV2
CDR3aa: CASSVEAGGLSYNEQFF

v_gene: TRBV6-5
CDR3aa: CASMMVSGNTIYF

v_gene: TRBV15
CDR3aa: CATSRDSRSNQPQHF